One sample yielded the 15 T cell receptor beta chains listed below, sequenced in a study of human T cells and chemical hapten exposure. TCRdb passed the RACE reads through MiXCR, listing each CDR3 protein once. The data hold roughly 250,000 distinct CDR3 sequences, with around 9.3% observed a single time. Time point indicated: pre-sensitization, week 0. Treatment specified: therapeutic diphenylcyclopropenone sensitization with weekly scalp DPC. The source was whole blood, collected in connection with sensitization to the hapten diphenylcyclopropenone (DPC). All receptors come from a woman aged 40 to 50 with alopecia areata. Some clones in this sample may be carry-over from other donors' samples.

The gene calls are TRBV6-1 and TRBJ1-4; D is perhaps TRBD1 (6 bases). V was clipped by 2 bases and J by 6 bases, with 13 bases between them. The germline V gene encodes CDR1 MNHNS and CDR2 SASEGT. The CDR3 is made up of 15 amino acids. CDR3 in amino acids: CASSEWGGGHEKLFF. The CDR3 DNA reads TGTGCCAGCAGTGAATGGGGGGGCGGACATGAAAAACTGTTTTTT.

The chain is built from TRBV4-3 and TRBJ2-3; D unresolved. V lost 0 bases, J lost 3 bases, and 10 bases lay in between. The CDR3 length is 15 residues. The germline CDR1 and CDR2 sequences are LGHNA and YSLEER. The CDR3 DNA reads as TGCGCCAGCAGCCAAGAAGGGCAGGCGACAGATACGCAGTATTTT. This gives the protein CASSQEGQATDTQYF.

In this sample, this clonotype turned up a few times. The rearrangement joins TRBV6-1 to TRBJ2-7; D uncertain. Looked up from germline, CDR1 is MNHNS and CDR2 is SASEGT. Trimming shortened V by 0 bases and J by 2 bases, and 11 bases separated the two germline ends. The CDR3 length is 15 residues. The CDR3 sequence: CASSEAANQPYEQYF. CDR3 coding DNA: TGTGCCAGCAGTGAAGCGGCTAACCAGCCCTACGAGCAGTACTTC.

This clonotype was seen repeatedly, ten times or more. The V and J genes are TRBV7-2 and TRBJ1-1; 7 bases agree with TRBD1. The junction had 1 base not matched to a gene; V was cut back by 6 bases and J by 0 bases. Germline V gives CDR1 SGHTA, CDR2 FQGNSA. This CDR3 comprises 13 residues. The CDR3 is CASRGQLNTEAFF. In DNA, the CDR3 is TGTGCCAGCAGGGGACAGTTGAACACTGAAGCTTTCTTT.

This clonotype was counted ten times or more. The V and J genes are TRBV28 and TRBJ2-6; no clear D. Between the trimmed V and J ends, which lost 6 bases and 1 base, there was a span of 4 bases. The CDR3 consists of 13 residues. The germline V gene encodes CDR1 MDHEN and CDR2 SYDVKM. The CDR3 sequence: CASSQSGANVLTF. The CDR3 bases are TGTGCCAGCAGCCAATCTGGGGCCAACGTCCTGACTTTC.

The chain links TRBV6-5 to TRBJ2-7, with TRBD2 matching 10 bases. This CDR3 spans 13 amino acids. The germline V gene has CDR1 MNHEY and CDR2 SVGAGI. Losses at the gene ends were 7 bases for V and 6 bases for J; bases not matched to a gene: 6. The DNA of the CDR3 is TGTGCCAGCATGAGAGCGGGAGGGCGCGAGCAGTACTTC. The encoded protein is CASMRAGGREQYF.

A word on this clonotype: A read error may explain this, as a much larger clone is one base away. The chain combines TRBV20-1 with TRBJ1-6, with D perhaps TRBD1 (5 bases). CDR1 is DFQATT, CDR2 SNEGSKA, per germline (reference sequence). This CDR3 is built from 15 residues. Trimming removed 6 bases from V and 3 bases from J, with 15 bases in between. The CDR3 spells CSARSRGFYNSPLHF. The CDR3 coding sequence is TGCAGTGCCCGATCGAGGGGATTCTATAATTCACCCCTCCACTTT.

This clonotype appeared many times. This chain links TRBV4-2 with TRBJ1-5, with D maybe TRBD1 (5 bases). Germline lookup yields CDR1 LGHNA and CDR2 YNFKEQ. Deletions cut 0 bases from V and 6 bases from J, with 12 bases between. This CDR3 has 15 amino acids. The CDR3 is CASSQDSGVGQPQHF. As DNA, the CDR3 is TGTGCCAGCAGCCAAGATTCGGGGGTCGGTCAGCCCCAGCATTTT.

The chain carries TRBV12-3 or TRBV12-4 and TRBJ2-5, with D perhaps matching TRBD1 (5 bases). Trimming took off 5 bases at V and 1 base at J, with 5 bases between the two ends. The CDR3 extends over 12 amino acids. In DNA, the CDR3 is TGTGCCAGCAGTGACAGCCAAGAGACCCAGTACTTC. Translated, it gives CASSDSQETQYF.

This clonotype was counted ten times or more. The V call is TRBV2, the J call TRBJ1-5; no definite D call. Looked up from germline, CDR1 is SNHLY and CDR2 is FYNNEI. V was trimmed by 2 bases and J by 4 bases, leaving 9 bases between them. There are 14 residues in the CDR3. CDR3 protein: CASSERGGNQPQHF. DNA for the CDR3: TGTGCCAGCAGTGAACGGGGTGGTAATCAGCCCCAGCATTTT.

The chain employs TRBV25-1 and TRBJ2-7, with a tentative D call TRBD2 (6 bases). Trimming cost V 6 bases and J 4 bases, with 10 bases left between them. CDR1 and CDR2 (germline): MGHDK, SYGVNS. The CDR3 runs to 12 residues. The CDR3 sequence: CASRSGVYEQYF. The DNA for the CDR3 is TGTGCCAGCAGGTCGGGAGTTTACGAGCAGTACTTC.

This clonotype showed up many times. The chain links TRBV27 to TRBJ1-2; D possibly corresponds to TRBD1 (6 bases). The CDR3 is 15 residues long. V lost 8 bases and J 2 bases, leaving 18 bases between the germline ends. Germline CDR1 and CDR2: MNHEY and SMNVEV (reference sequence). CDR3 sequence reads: CASALLGQPNYGYTF. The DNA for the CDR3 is TGTGCCAGCGCCCTCCTAGGACAGCCCAACTATGGCTACACCTTC.

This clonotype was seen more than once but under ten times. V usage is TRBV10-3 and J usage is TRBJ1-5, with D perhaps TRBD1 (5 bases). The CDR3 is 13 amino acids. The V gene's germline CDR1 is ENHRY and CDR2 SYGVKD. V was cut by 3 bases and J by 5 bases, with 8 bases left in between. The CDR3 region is CAISDRGDQPQHF. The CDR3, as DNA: TGTGCCATCAGTGATCGGGGCGATCAGCCCCAGCATTTT.

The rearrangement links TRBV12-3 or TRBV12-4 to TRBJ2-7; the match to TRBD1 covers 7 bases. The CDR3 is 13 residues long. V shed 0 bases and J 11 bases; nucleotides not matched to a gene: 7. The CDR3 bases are TGTGCCAGCAGTTTAGCGACAGGGAGTGAGGAGTACTTC. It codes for CASSLATGSEEYF.

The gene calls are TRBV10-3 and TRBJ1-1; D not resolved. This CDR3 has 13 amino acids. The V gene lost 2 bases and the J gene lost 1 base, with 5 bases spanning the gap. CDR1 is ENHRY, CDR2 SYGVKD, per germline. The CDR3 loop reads CAISERPNTEAFF. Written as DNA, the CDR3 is TGTGCCATCAGTGAGCGGCCGAACACTGAAGCTTTCTTT.